This T cell receptor (beta chain) was identified in a study of T cell repertoires in aging, cancer and after chemotherapy. Study details: Chronic lymphocytic leukemia patients on fludarabine- or bendamustine-based regimens gave paired samples before and after chemotherapy.

TRB rearrangements spanning V, D and J were amplified using mixed TRB-A/B primers. MiXCR, run by TCRdb on the multiplex PCR reads, gives a single entry per CDR3 protein. This table holds about 13,000 distinct CDR3 sequences, around 30% found once. The template was genomic DNA from peripheral blood, not RNA. This clonotype is labeled as medium-sized (0.01 to 0.1%). Specimen: blood. The TCR was taken from a human donor with a blood cancer.

The CDR3 loop is CASREYNEQFF. The CDR3 DNA follows: TGTGCCAGCAGAGAGTACAATGAGCAGTTCTTC. The V gene is TRBV6-5, the J gene TRBJ2-1; no clear D. The CDR3 loop spans 11 amino acids. Germline loops: CDR1 MNHEY, CDR2 SVGAGI. V dropped 6 bases and J dropped 4 bases, with 4 bases sitting between them.